One T cell receptor beta chain is described in this entry. Germline V gene data show CDR1 as SGHRS and CDR2 as YFSETQ. The CDR3 totals 16 residues. The V segment lost 0 bases and the J segment 4 bases; nucleotides outside the gene matches: 5. The data belong to a study of blood T cell repertoires in COVID-19. Sequencing was performed with immunoSEQ multiplex PCR; in TCRdb, only in-frame clones are kept and a portion is missing. The sample lists about 360,000 clones, approximately 89% seen once, with roughly 1.4% in the top ten. Adults between roughly 18 and 90 years of age took part from about 24 US areas. For recovered donors of Cohort 3, there were two negative PCRs, clearance, or symptom resolution.

The gene calls are TRBV5-1 and TRBJ2-1, with 9 bases that match TRBD1. Sequenced material: PBMCs or T cells enriched from blood (not recorded which). This receptor was identified in a man aged 30 to 39 who had recovered from COVID-19. The CDR3 nucleotides read TGCGCCAGCAGCTTGGGCCGGGACAGGGAATACAATGAGCAGTTCTTC. This translates into CASSLGRDREYNEQFF. Together with reference TRBV5-1 and TRBJ2-1, the CDR3 gives the full variable domain: KAGVTQTPRYLIKTRGQQVTLSCSPISGHRSVSWYQQTPGQGLQFLFEYFSETQRNKGNFPGRFSGRQFSNSRSEMNVSTLELGDSALYLCASSLGRDREYNEQFFGPGTRLTVL.